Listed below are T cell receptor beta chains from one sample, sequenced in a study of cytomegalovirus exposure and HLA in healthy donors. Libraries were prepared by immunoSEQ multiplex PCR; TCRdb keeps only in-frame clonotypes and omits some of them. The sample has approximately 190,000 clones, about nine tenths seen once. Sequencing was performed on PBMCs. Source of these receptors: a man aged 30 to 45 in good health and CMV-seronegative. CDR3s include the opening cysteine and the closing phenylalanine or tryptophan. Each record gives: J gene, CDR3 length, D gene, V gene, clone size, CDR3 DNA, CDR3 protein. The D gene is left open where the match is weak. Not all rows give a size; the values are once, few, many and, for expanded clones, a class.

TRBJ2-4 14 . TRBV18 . TGTGCCAGCTCACCACCCCCAGGGAAAAACATTCAGTACTTC CASSPPPGKNIQYF
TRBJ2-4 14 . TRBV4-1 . TGCGCCAGCAGCCTTCTTCTAGCCAAAAACATTCAGTACTTC CASSLLLAKNIQYF
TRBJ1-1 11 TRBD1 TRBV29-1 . TGCAGCGAGTTCCGGGACAGGGAAGCTTTCTTT CSEFRDREAFF
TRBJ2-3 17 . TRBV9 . TGTGCCAGCAGCGTAGGGGTTAGCTCATATTACACAGATACGCAGTATTTT CASSVGVSSYYTDTQYF
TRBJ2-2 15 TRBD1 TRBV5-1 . TGCGCCAGCAGCCCAGGGGGCTTGAACACCGGGGAGCTGTTTTTT CASSPGGLNTGELFF
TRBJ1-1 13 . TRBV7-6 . TGTGCCAGCAGCTTAAAAGGGGGAAGTGAAGCTTTCTTT CASSLKGGSEAFF
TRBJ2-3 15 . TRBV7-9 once TGTGCCAGCAGCAAACGGGACACAAACACAGATACGCAGTATTTT CASSKRDTNTDTQYF
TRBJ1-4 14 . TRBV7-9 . TGTGCCAGCAGCCGCGATTCAACTAATGAAAAACTGTTTTTT CASSRDSTNEKLFF
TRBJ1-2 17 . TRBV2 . TGTGCCAGCGTACCCACGGAAGCCACCACTAGGAGCTATGGCTACACCTTC CASVPTEATTRSYGYTF
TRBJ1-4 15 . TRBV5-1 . TGCGCCAGCAGCGCCTCCGGGGAGGTGGATGAAAAACTGTTTTTT CASSASGEVDEKLFF
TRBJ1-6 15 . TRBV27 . TGTGCCAGCAGGTCCCGTGGGCCCTATAATTCACCCCTCCACTTT CASRSRGPYNSPLHF
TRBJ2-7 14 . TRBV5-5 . TGTGCCAGCAGCCCGGCAGGGGACTCCTACGAGCAGTACTTC CASSPAGDSYEQYF
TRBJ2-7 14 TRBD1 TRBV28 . TGTGCCAGCAGTTTGGGGGACAGGGGATACGAGCAGTACTTC CASSLGDRGYEQYF
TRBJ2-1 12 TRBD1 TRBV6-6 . TGTGCCAGCAGCCAAATGACAGGGGAATACTTCTTC CASSQMTGEYFF
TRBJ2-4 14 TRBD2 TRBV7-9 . TGTGCCAGCAGCTCCGGGACTAGAGGGAACATTCAGTACTTC CASSSGTRGNIQYF
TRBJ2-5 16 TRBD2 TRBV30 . TGTGCCTGGACTAGCGGGAGATACCTCCGTCAAGAGACCCAGTACTTC CAWTSGRYLRQETQYF